This TCR beta chain was found in a study of blood T cell repertoires in COVID-19. Turning to the study itself: Sources were T cells, B-cell-depleted T cells, or PBMCs; the material itself was cDNA or gDNA.

The V and J ends lost 6 bases and 4 bases respectively, with 10 bases between them. The CDR3 totals 12 residues. Germline V gene data show CDR1 as SEHNR and CDR2 as FQNEAQ (reference sequence). Source study methods: Researchers report that nucleated cell counts were estimated from reference gene primer amplification. The protocol was immunoSEQ multiplex PCR, while the TCRdb copy is restricted to in-frame clones and leaves out a portion. V, J and clone size reflect that table, while D and trimming were determined from the DNA. The sample lists approximately 220,000 clones, roughly 86% occurring once. Participants had their cohort set by participant-reported clinical history.

The chain has TRBV7-9 and TRBJ2-7, with D maybe TRBD1 (5 bases). What was sequenced was PBMCs or T cells enriched from blood (not recorded which). The source of this sequence is a woman aged 25 to 45 with acute COVID-19. The CDR3 DNA reads as TGTGCCAGCAGTCCGGACAAGTACGAGCAGTACTTC. Encoded protein: CASSPDKYEQYF. The full variable domain, completed using reference TRBV7-9 and TRBJ2-7, is DTGVSQNPRHKITKRGQNVTFRCDPISEHNRLYWYRQTLGQGPEFLTYFQNEAQLEKSRLLSDRFSAERPKGSFSTLEIQRTEQGDSAMYLCASSPDKYEQYFGPGTRLTVT.